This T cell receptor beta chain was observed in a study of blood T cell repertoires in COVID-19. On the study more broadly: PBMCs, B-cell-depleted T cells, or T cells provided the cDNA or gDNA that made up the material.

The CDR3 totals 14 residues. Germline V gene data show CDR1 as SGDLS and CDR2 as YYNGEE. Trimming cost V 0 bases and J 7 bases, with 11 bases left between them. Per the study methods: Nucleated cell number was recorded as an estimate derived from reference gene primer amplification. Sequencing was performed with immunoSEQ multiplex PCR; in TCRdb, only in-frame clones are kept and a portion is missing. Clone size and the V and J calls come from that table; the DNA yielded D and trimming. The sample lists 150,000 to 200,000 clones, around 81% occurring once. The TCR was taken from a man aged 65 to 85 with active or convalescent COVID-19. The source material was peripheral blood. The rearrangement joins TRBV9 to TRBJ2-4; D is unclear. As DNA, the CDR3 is TGTGCCAGCAGCGTAGGTCTCGGGTATAACATTCAGTACTTC. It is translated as CASSVGLGYNIQYF.